Below are 12 T cell receptor beta chains sequenced from a single sample in a study of blood T cell repertoires in COVID-19. The assay was immunoSEQ multiplex PCR, and TCRdb's table has in-frame clones only and misses some. The table lists around 160,000 clones, around 90% of them singletons. Material for sequencing was peripheral blood. Every receptor here comes from a man aged 55 to 70 with acute or convalescent COVID-19.

V usage is TRBV27 and J usage is TRBJ2-3, with TRBD2 as a possible D gene (5 bases). V gave up 5 bases and J gave up 3 bases, with 21 bases separating them. CDR1 and CDR2 from the germline V gene are MNHEY and SMNVEV (reference sequence). This CDR3 contains 17 residues. As DNA, the CDR3 is TGTGCCAGCAGTCCGAGGGCCGAACCGAAGGGTACAGATACGCAGTATTTT. This gives the protein CASSPRAEPKGTDTQYF.

This clone was seen a single time. V gene TRBV4-1 combines with J gene TRBJ1-2; D remains unclear. Trimming took 1 base from V and 7 from J, leaving 10 bases between them. The CDR3 sequence is 13 residues long. Germline lookup yields CDR1 MGHRA and CDR2 YSYEKL. Written as DNA, the CDR3 is TGCGCCAGCAGCCAAGGAAAGCCCGGTGGCTACACCTTC. Translation: CASSQGKPGGYTF.

The CDR3 loop is CASSLGAGTNYGYTF. The DNA for the CDR3 is TGCGCCAGCAGCTTGGGAGCGGGTACGAACTATGGCTACACCTTC. V is TRBV5-1 and J is TRBJ1-2; D not resolved. Germline V gene data show CDR1 as SGHRS and CDR2 as YFSETQ. The CDR3 is 15 amino acids. V lost 0 bases and J lost 2, with 11 bases in between.

The chain uses TRBV5-1 and TRBJ1-1; no definite D call. The V gene's germline CDR1 is SGHRS and CDR2 YFSETQ. The CDR3 length is 14 residues. V lost 1 base to trimming and J lost 1 base, with 8 bases between them. CDR3 in DNA: TGCGCCAGCAGCTTGTCCGGGGAGAACACTGAAGCTTTCTTT. This translates into CASSLSGENTEAFF.

The chain couples TRBV5-1 to TRBJ1-1, with D tentatively TRBD1 (5 bases). The V end lost 4 bases, the J end lost 10 bases, and 17 bases lay between the germline ends. This CDR3 has 13 residues. Germline CDR1 SGHRS, CDR2 YFSETQ. The CDR3 protein is CASSLMDIRGAFF. The CDR3 nucleotides read TGCGCCAGCAGCCTCATGGACATACGTGGAGCTTTCTTT.

The chain carries TRBV27 and TRBJ2-1; 8 nucleotides line up with TRBD2. Losses at the gene ends were 0 bases for V and 2 bases for J; bases not matched to a gene: 3. This CDR3 contains 16 residues. Germline CDR1 and CDR2: MNHEY and SMNVEV (reference sequence). This chain's CDR3 is CASSLSSGVTYNEQFF. The CDR3 DNA sequence: TGTGCCAGCAGTTTATCTAGCGGGGTGACCTACAATGAGCAGTTCTTC.

This clone was recorded once. This chain connects TRBV18 to TRBJ1-2, with D unresolved. Germline-derived CDR1 and CDR2 are KGHSH and LQKENI. This CDR3 comprises 14 residues. Trimming pared 2 bases from V and 2 bases from J, leaving 9 bases between. The CDR3, as DNA: TGTGCCAGCTCACCATCCCCCGAGAACTATGGCTACACCTTC. As protein: CASSPSPENYGYTF.

This sequence joins TRBV5-4 and TRBJ2-1; TRBD2 matches at 8 bases. V gave up 3 bases and J gave up 5 bases; unmatched junction bases: 7. CDR1 and CDR2 (germline): SGHNT, YYREEE (reference sequence). The CDR3 runs to 15 residues. CDR3 sequence: CASSSDSGAHNEQFF. CDR3 coding DNA: TGTGCCAGCAGCTCCGATAGCGGGGCCCACAATGAGCAGTTCTTC.

As regards this clone: This sample includes further DNA sequences coding for the same CDR3. This chain joins TRBV7-3 and TRBJ1-1, with TRBD1 matching 9 bases. V lost 2 bases, J lost 4 bases, and 2 bases stayed unmatched. CDR3 length equals 14 residues. CDR1 is SGHTA and CDR2 is FQGTGA in the germline V gene. This CDR3 reads CASSLGQGSTEAFF. CDR3 bases: TGTGCCAGCAGCTTAGGACAGGGGAGCACTGAAGCTTTCTTT.

This clone came up a few times. The chain links TRBV11-2 to TRBJ1-2; D might be TRBD1 (6 bases). This CDR3 region has 15 residues. V was pared by 5 bases and J by 5 bases, with 18 bases between. Germline values: CDR1 SGHAT, CDR2 FQNNGV. CDR3 sequence (DNA): TGTGCCAGCAGCCCGACGAGGGGTCAGGGGTATGGCTACACCTTC. Translating gives CASSPTRGQGYGYTF.

The chain employs TRBV18 and TRBJ2-3; 11 bases line up with TRBD2. Losses at the gene ends were 3 bases for V and 1 base for J; bases not matched to a gene: 3. CDR1 KGHSH and CDR2 LQKENI come from the germline V gene. This CDR3 spans 16 amino acids. This CDR3 reads CASSPWGLAGTDTQYF. The CDR3 nucleotides are TGTGCCAGCTCACCCTGGGGACTAGCGGGCACAGATACGCAGTATTTT.

As for this clone: Other DNA sequences in the sample encode the same CDR3. The chain carries TRBV28 and TRBJ2-3, with a possible D match to TRBD1 (6 bases). Looked up from germline, CDR1 is MDHEN and CDR2 is SYDVKM. The CDR3 covers 15 residues. Trimming cost V 3 bases and J 0 bases, with 10 bases left between them. The CDR3 DNA is TGTGCCAGCAGTTTCCAGGGGACAAGCACAGATACGCAGTATTTT. Amino acids: CASSFQGTSTDTQYF.